This T cell receptor beta chain was obtained from a study of CD49a tissue-resident CD8 T cells in human skin (TCRdb year 2017). With respect to the entire study: Tissue-resident memory CD8+ T cell subsets in human skin, defined by CD49a, CD69 and CD103 expression, were examined in the study.

CDR1 and CDR2 (SEHNR, FQNEAQ) derive from the germline V gene (reference sequence). The germline ends are 13 bases apart after V is trimmed by 3 bases and J by 3 bases. Including cysteine and phenylalanine, the CDR3 has 15 amino acids. Only the CDR3 DNA stays, 45 bases, in frame from base 1. The library was produced with the immunoSEQ multiplex PCR assay. The study's own analysis went as follows. TCR V beta family usage frequencies were compared across the sorted blood, dermal and epidermal CD8+ T cell populations. Here the immuneACCESS table is served through TCRdb, limited to in-frame sequences with V and J called. Missing clones are a known gap in these copies; in checked studies unresolved V genes cover under half, and the rest lacks a known reason. V and J calls and clone size are given by that table; D and trimming were obtained from the DNA. This sample comprises over a thousand clones, about 68% of them detected only once. Roughly a third of the sample is taken by the ten largest.

For several healthy donors, CD8+ T cells were sorted from blood, dermis and epidermis, and the TCR beta CDR3 regions of these cells were analysed. Both blood and skin samples were provided by each TCR-sequenced donor, and all TCR-sequenced donors were healthy individuals. CD8+ T cell populations were isolated by sorting before TCR beta sequencing. Worth noting for this clone: What antigen it recognizes has not been identified. No base qualities exist here, and no much larger clone lies one base off it.

The sequence was collected from a human donor in good health. The receptor chain draws on TRBV7-9 and TRBJ2-3, with a tentative D gene TRBD2 over 6 matching bases. The sequenced sample consisted of CLA- CD8+ effector memory T cells sorted from blood. The nucleotide sequence reads TGTGCCAGCAGCTTTGGGTTCGGGGGTACAGATACGCAGTATTTT. The resulting protein is CASSFGFGGTDTQYF.